This entry is about one T cell receptor beta chain. Its antigen is unknown. The sample holds no much larger clone one base away, and base qualities are not on file. Genomic DNA was extracted from sorted cells for sequencing of the TCRbeta CDR3 region. The immunoSEQ Assay was used for sequencing of TCRbeta CDR3 regions. The immuneACCESS repertoire file appears here via TCRdb, limited to in-frame rearrangements. These files lack a portion of the clones; in checked studies, under half of the deficit traces to unresolved V genes, and the cause of the others is not known. The sample table records about 68,000 clones; more than 75% of these occur just once. The ten largest account for 6.9% of the sample. This specimen belongs to a study of OX40 agonist ivuxolimab in advanced cancers. Regarding the study in general: Ivuxolimab, which targeted the costimulatory receptor OX40 (CD134), was an agonistic, fully human IgG2 monoclonal antibody. Intravenous ivuxolimab was administered to patients every 2 weeks at six dose levels: 0.01, 0.1, 0.3, 1.5, 3 and 10 mg/kg. Among the roughly 52 dose-escalation patients, about 20 had hepatocellular carcinoma, roughly 15 melanoma, 9 renal cell carcinoma and 9 head and neck cancer. In the dose-escalation cohort, 70% to 90% of patients were male, and the mean age was roughly 56 years with a range of roughly 20 to 85. Prior anti-PD-1, anti-PD-L1 or anti-CTLA-4 therapy was permitted, and checkpoint inhibitors had been received by under 50% of dose-escalation patients. Partial responses occurred in three dose-escalation patients: two with cutaneous melanoma and one with hepatocellular carcinoma. Peripheral TCRbeta sequencing aimed to test whether ivuxolimab altered TCR sequence diversity and caused clonal T-cell expansion. The paper covers the monotherapy dose-escalation part of the phase I ivuxolimab trial, which included N of about 50 patients. Results the study describes overall, beyond this receptor: In the 0.1-3.0 mg/kg groups, partial responders had among the lowest normalized peripheral clonal expansion, particularly in CD8+ T cells. Low levels of normalized T-cell clonal expansion were also seen in some patients who did not respond. At doses from 0.1 to 3.0 mg/kg, clonal expansion was seen in both CD4+ and CD8+ blood T cells between baseline and week 6. The antigen specificity of the peripheral T cells that underwent clonal expansion was not determined. On average, CD8+ T cells showed more expanded clones than CD4+ T cells after ivuxolimab.

Trimming leaves V shorter by 5 bases and J shorter by 5 bases, with the junction holding 9 bases beyond the gene matches. From its cysteine to its phenylalanine, the CDR3 spans 17 amino acids. The CDR3 DNA has 51 bases and is translated from base 1. The germline V gene supplies CDR1 SNHLY and CDR2 FYNNEI. The trial excluded patients who had a history of autoimmune disease or who were on systemic immunosuppression. In every dose cohort, peripheral blood was drawn for TCR sequencing at baseline, cycle 4 day 1, and cycle 7 day 1. The samples were drawn from a first-in-human, open-label, multicenter phase I dose-escalation trial of ivuxolimab. Adults with locally advanced or metastatic head and neck squamous cell, hepatocellular, melanoma or renal cell carcinoma were enrolled in the trial. CD4+ and CD8+ T cells were sorted separately from peripheral blood before TCR sequencing.

The sequence derives from an adult with an advanced solid tumor such as melanoma, head and neck, liver or kidney cancer. The sequence joins TRBV2 to TRBJ2-2, with 12 bases matching TRBD2. The sequenced sample was CD4+ or CD8+ T cells sorted from blood, obtained in a trial of the OX40 agonist ivuxolimab. CDR3 sequence: CASSIRLAGVKTGELFF. Here is the DNA: TGTGCCAGCAGTATCAGACTAGCGGGAGTAAAGACCGGGGAGCTGTTTTTT.